The present TCR beta chain was sequenced within a study of blood T cell repertoires in COVID-19. Produced via immunoSEQ multiplex PCR; TCRdb's table is partial and in-frame only. The sample comprises some 140,000 clones, roughly 83% of which are singletons, and about 12% rests with the top ten. J gave up 8 bases and V 3 bases, and 7 bases lay outside the gene matches. Germline V gene sequence: CDR1 LNHDA, CDR2 SQIVND (reference sequence). CDR3 length: 14 residues. Sequenced material: peripheral blood. The gene calls are TRBV19 and TRBJ1-2; TRBD1 matches at 9 bases. This TCR derives from a woman aged 55 to 70 with COVID-19, enrolled during active disease. As DNA, the CDR3 is TGTGCCAGTAGTATGATGGACAGGGGCGCCGGCTACACCTTC. Encoded protein: CASSMMDRGAGYTF.